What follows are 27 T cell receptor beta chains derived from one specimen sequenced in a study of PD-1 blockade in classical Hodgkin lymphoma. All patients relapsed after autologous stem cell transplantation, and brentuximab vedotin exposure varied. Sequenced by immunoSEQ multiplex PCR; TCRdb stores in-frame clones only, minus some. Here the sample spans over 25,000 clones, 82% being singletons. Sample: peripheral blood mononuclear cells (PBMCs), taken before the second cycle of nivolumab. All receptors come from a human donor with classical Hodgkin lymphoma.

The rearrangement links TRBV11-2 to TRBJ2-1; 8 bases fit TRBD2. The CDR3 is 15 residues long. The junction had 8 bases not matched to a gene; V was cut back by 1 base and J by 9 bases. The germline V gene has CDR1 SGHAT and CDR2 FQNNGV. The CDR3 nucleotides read TGTGCCAGCAGCTTAGCCGGGACTAGTCGTAGTGAGCAGTTCTTC. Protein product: CASSLAGTSRSEQFF.

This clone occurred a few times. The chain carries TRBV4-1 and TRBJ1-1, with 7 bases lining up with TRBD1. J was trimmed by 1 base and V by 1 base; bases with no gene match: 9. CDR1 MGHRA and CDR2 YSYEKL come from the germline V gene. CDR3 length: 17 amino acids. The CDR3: CASSQAQMGQTNTEAFF. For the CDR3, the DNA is TGCGCCAGCAGCCAAGCACAAATGGGACAGACGAACACTGAAGCTTTCTTT.

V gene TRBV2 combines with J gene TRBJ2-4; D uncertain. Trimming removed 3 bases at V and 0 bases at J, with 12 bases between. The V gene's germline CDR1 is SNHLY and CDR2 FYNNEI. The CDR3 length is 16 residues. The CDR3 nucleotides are TGTGCCAGCAGTGACGGTGGGGTAAAAGCCAAAAACATTCAGTACTTC. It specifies CASSDGGVKAKNIQYF.

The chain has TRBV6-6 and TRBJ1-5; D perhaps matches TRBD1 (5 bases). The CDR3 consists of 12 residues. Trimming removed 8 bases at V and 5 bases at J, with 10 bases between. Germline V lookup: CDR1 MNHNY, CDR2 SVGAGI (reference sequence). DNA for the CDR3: TGTGCCAGCGGTAGAGGGGATCAGCCCCAGCATTTT. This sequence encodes CASGRGDQPQHF.

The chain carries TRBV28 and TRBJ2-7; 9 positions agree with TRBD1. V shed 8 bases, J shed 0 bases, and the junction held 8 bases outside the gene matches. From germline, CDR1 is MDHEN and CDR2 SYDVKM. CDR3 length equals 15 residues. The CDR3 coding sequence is TGTGCCAGCTCCCGGACAGGGGCTATCTCCTACGAGCAGTACTTC. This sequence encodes CASSRTGAISYEQYF.

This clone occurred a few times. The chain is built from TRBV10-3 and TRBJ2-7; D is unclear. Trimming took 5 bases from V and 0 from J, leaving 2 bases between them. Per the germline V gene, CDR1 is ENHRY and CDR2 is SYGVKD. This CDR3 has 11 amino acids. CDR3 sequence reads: CAISTSYEQYF. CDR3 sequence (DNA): TGTGCCATCAGTACCTCCTACGAGCAGTACTTC.

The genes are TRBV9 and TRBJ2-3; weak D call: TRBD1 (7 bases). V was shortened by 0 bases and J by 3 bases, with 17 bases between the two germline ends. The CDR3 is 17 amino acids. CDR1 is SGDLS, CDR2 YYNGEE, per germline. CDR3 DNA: TGTGCCAGCAGCGTAGAGGGCAGGGGGGTCGGAACAGATACGCAGTATTTT. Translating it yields CASSVEGRGVGTDTQYF.

CDR3 loop: CAAGSSGYTF. The CDR3 DNA is TGTGCCGCCGGCTCGAGTGGCTACACCTTC. This sequence joins TRBV25-1 and TRBJ1-2; D remains unclear. V was clipped by 11 bases and J by 7 bases, with 11 bases between them. CDR1 MGHDK and CDR2 SYGVNS come from the germline V gene. The length of the CDR3 is 10 residues.

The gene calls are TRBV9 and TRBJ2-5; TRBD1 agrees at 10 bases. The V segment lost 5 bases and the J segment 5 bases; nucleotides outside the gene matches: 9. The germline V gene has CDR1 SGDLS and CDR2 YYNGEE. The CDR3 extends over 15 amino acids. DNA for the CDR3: TGTGCCAGCAGTTTTGCGGACAGGGGGTTGGAGACCCAGTACTTC. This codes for CASSFADRGLETQYF.

In DNA, the CDR3 is TGTGCCAGCAGCTCGTCCGAGAGGGGGCAGGGGGAAAAACTGTTTTTT. This codes for CASSSSERGQGEKLFF. The V gene is TRBV7-2, the J gene TRBJ1-4; TRBD1 matches 7 bases. Germline-derived CDR1 and CDR2 are SGHTA and FQGNSA. The CDR3 runs 16 residues. V dropped 4 bases and J dropped 8; count of bases not matched to a gene: 13.

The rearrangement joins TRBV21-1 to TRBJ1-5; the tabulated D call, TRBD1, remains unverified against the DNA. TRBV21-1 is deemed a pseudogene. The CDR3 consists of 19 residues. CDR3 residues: CASSPTRDRDVLGNQPQHF. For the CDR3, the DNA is TGTGCCAGCAGCCCAACCCGGGACAGGGACGTATTGGGCAATCAGCCCCAGCATTTT.

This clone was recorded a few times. The CDR3 nucleotides read TGTGCCAGCAGCTCCGGGGGGGTAGGTGGAAACACCATATATTTT. Protein: CASSSGGVGGNTIYF. J is TRBJ1-3 and V is TRBV28, with D perhaps matching TRBD1 (5 bases). The germline V gene has CDR1 MDHEN and CDR2 SYDVKM. This CDR3 spans 15 amino acids. The V and J ends lost 6 bases and 3 bases respectively, with 15 bases between them.

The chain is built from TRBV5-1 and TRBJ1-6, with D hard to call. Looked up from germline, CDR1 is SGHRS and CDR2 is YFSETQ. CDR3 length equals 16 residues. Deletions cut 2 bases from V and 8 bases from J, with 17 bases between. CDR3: CASSFTLVGDYSPLHF. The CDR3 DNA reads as TGCGCCAGCAGCTTTACTTTGGTCGGCGACTATTCACCCCTCCACTTT.

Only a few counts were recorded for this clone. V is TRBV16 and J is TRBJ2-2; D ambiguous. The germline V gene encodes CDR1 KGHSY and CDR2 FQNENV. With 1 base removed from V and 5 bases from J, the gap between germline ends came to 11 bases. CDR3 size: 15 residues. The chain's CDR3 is CASSQLVDRTGELFF. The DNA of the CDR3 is TGTGCCAGCAGCCAATTAGTGGACCGAACCGGGGAGCTGTTTTTT.

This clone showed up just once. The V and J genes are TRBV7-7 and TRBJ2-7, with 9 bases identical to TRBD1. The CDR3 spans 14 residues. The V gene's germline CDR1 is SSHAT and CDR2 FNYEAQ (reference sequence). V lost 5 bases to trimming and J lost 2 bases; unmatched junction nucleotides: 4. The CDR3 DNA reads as TGTGCCAGCAGCCTAGGGACAGGGCCCTACGAGCAGTACTTC. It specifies CASSLGTGPYEQYF.

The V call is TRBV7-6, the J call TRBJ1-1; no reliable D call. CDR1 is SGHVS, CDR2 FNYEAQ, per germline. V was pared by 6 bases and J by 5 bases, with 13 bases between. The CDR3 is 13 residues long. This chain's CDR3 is CASSLDLGTEAFF. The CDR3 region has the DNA TGTGCCAGCAGTCTCGACCTAGGGACTGAAGCTTTCTTT.

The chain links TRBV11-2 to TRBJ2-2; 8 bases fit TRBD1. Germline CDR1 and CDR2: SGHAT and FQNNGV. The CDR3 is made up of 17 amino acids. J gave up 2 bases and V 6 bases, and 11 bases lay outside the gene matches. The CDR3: CASRADRGGFNTGELFF. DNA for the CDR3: TGTGCCAGCAGGGCCGACAGGGGAGGTTTTAACACCGGGGAGCTGTTTTTT. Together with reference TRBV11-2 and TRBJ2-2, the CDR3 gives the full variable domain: EAGVAQSPRYKIIEKRQSVAFWCNPISGHATLYWYQQILGQGPKLLIQFQNNGVVDDSQLPKDRFSAERLKGVDSTLKIQPAKLEDSAVYLCASRADRGGFNTGELFFGEGSRLTVL.

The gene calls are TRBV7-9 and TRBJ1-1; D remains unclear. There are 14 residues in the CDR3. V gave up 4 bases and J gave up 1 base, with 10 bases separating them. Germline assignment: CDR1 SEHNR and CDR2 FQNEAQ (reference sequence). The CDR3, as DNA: TGTGCCAGCAGCTCCCCCAGACAGAACACTGAAGCTTTCTTT. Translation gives CASSSPRQNTEAFF.

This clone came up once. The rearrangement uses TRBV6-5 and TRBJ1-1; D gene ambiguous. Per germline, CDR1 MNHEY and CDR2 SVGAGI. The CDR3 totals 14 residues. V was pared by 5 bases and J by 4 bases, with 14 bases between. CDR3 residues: CASSPTGLGTEAFF. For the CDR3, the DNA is TGTGCCAGCAGTCCGACGGGGTTGGGCACTGAAGCTTTCTTT.

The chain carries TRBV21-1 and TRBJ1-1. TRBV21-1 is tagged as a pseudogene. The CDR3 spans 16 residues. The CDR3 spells CASSKLGNSPNTEAFF. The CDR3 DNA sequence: TGTGCCAGCAGCAAATTAGGTAATTCCCCGAACACTGAAGCTTTCTTT.

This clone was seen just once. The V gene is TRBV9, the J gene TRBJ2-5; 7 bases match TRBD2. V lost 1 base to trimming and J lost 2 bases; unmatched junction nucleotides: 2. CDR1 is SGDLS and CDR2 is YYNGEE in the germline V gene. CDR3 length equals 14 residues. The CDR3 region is CASSVWGGQETQYF. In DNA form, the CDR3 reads TGTGCCAGCAGCGTATGGGGGGGACAAGAGACCCAGTACTTC. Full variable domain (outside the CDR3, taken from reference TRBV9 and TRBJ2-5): DSGVTQTPKHLITATGQRVTLRCSPRSGDLSVYWYQQSLDQGLQFLIQYYNGEERAKGNILERFSAQQFPDLHSELNLSSLELGDSALYFCASSVWGGQETQYFGPGTRLLVL.

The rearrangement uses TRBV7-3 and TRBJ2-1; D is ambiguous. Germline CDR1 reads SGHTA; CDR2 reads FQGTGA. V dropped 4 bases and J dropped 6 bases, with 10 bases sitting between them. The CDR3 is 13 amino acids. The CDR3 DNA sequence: TGTGCCAGCAGCTCGGACCCACTCAATGAGCAGTTCTTC. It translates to CASSSDPLNEQFF.

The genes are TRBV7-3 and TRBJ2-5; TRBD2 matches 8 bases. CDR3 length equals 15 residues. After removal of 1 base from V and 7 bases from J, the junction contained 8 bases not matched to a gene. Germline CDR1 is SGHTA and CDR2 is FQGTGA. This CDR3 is CASSLSGGPDGTQYF. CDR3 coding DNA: TGTGCCAGCAGCTTAAGCGGGGGGCCGGATGGGACCCAGTACTTC.

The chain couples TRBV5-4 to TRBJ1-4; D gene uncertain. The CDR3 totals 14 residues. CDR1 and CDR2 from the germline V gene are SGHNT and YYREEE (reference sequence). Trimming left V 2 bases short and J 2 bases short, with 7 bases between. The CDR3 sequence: CASSFVGTNEKLFF. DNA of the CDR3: TGTGCCAGCAGCTTTGTGGGGACTAATGAAAAACTGTTTTTT.

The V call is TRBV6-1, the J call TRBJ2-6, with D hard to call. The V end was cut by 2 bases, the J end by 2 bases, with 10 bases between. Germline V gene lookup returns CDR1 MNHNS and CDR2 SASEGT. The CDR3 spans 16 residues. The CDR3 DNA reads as TGTGCCAGCAGTGAAAGACAAGGAACTGGGGCCAACGTCCTGACTTTC. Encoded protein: CASSERQGTGANVLTF.

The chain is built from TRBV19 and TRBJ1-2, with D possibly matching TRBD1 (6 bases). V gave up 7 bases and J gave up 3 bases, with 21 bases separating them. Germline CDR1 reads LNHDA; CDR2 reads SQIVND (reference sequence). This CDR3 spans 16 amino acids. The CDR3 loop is CASTNPGAGYDYGYTF. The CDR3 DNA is TGTGCCAGTACCAATCCAGGGGCTGGGTATGACTATGGCTACACCTTC.

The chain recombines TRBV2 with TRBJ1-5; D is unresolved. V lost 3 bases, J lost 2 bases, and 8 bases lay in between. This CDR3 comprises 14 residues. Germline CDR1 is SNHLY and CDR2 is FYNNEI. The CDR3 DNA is TGTGCCAGCAGTGAGTTGCGGGGCAATCAGCCCCAGCATTTT. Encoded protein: CASSELRGNQPQHF.